Given below is one T cell receptor (beta chain) in context. The antigen is unknown. TCRdb's copy holds only in-frame clones and misses some; the assay was immunoSEQ multiplex PCR. This table holds around 34,000 clones, 60% to 80% found once. The V gene's germline CDR1 is MNHEY and CDR2 SVGAGI. Losses at the gene ends were 5 bases for V and 4 bases for J; bases not matched to a gene: 6. This CDR3 is 14 amino acids long. These data come from a study of T cells in narcolepsy. Study-level results: Autoreactive clonotypes reportedly recurred in blood of same and different patients, not controls. HCRT-specific and TRIB2-specific autoreactive clonotypes appeared among same-patient CSF and blood CD4+ clonotypes.

The receptor was isolated from a human donor in good health. The V call is TRBV6-5, the J call TRBJ1-2, with TRBD1 identical over 8 bases. The sample consisted of memory (CD45RA-) CD4+ T cells from blood. CDR3 in DNA: TGTGCCAGCAGTCCAGACAGGGGCATCTATGGCTACACCTTC. Protein sequence: CASSPDRGIYGYTF.